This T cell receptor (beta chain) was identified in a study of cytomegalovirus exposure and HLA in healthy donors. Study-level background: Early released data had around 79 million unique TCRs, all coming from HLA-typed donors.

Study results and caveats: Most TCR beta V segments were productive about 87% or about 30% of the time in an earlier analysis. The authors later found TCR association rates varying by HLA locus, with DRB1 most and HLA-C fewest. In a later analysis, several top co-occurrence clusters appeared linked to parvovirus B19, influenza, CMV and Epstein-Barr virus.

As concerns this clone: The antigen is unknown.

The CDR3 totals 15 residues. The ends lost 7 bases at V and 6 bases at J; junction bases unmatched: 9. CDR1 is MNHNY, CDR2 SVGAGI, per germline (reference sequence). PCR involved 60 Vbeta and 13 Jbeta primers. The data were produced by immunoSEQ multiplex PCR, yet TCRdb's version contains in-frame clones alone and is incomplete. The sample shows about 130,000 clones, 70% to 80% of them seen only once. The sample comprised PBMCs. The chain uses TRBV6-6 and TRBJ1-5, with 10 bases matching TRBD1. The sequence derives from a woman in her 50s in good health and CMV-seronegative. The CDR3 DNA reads TGTGCCAGCACTGGCAGTGGGACAGGGGCTCAGCCCCAGCATTTT. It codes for CASTGSGTGAQPQHF.